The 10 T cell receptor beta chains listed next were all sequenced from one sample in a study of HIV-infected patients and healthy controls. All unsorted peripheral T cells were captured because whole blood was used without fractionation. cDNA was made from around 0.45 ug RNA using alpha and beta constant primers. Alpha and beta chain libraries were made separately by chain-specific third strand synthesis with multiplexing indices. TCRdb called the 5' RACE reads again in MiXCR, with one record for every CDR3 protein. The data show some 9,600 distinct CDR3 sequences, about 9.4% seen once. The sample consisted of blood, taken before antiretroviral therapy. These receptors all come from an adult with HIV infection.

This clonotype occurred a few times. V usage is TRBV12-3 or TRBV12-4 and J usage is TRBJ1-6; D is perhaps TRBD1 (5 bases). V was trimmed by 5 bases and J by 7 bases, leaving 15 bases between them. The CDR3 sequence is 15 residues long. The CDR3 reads CASSATGTWNSPLHF. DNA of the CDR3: TGTGCCAGCAGTGCCACCGGGACCTGGAATTCACCCCTCCACTTT.

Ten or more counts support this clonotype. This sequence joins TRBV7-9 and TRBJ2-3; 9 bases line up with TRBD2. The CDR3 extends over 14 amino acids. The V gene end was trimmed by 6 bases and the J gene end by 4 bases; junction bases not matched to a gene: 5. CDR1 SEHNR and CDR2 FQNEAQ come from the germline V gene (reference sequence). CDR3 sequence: CASSLLAGADTQYF. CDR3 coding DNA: TGTGCCAGCAGTTTATTAGCGGGGGCAGATACGCAGTATTTT.

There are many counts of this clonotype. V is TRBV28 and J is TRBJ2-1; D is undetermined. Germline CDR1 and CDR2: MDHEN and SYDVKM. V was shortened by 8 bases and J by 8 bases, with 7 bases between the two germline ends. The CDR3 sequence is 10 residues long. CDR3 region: CASGFYEQFF. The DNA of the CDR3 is TGTGCCAGCGGCTTTTATGAGCAGTTCTTC. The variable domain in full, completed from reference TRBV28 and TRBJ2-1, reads DVKVTQSSRYLVKRTGEKVFLECVQDMDHENMFWYRQDPGLGLRLIYFSYDVKMKEKGDIPEGYSVSREKKERFSLILESASTNQTSMYLCASGFYEQFFGPGTRLTVL.

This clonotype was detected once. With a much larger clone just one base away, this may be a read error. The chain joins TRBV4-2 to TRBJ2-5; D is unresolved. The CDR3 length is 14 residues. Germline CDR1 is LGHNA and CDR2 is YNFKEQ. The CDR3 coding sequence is TGTGCCAGCAGCCAAGAATCAGCCACAGAGACCCGGTACTTC. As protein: CASSQESATETRYF.

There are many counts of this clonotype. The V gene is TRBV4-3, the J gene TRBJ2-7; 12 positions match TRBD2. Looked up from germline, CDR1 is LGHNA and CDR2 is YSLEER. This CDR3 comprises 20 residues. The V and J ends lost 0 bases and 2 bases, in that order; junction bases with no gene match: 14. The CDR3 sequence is CASSQEPLLAGGLIPYEQYF. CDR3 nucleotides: TGCGCCAGCAGCCAAGAACCCCTACTAGCGGGGGGACTTATCCCCTACGAGCAGTACTTC.

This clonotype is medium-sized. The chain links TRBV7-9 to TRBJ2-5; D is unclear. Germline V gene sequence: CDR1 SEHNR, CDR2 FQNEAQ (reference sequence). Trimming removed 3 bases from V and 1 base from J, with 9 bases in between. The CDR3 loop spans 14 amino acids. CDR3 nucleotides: TGTGCCAGCAGCTTGGCGCGCCTCCAAGAGACCCAGTACTTC. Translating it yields CASSLARLQETQYF.

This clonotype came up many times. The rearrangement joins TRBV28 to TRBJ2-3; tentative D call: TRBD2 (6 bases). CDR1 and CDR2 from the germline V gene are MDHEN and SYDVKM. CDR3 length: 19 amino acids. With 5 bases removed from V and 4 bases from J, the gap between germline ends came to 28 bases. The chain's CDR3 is CASSPSSLWGVHSSDTQYF. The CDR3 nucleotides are TGTGCCAGCAGTCCCTCCTCCTTGTGGGGGGTCCATTCTTCAGATACGCAGTATTTT.

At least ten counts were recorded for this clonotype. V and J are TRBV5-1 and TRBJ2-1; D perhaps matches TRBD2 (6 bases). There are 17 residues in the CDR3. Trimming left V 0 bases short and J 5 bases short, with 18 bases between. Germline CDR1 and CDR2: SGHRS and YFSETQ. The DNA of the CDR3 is TGCGCCAGCAGCTTGGGGGGCACACTAGCCCACCACAATGAGCAGTTCTTC. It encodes CASSLGGTLAHHNEQFF.

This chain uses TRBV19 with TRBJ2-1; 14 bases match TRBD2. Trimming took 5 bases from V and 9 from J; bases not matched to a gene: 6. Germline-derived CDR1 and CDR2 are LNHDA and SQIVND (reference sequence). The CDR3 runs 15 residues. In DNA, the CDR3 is TGTGCCAGTAGTCGACTAGCGGGAGGGTTTTCTGAGCAGTTCTTC. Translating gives CASSRLAGGFSEQFF.

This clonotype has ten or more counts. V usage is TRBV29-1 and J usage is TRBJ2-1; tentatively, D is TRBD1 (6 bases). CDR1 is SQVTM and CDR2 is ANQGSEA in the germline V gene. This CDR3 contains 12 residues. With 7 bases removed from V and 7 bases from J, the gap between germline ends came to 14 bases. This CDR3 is CSARTEGNEQFF. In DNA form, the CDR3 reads TGCAGCGCAAGGACAGAGGGGAATGAGCAGTTCTTC.